The clone carrying this TCR beta chain was observed at least ten times. The data stem from a study of human T cells and chemical hapten exposure. Each CDR3 protein gets one entry after TCRdb re-called the RACE reads with MiXCR. The table has some 30,000 distinct CDR3 sequences, 5% to 6.5% seen once; the top ten hold around 5.7%. Time point defined: patch test 3, about 24 weeks after DPC sensitization. The treatment was: therapeutic diphenylcyclopropenone sensitization with weekly scalp DPC. V was pared by 3 bases and J by 0 bases, with 11 bases between. The CDR3 contains 15 residues. Germline CDR1 reads LGHDT; CDR2 reads YNNKEL (reference sequence).

This TCR came from a man aged 25 to 40 with alopecia areata. Some clones in this sample may be carry-over from other donors' samples. V and J are TRBV3-1 and TRBJ1-2; possible D gene TRBD1, 5 bases. The source was whole blood, collected in connection with sensitization to the hapten diphenylcyclopropenone (DPC). The CDR3 nucleotides read TGTGCCAGCAGCCAGGACGACAGAGCTAACTATGGCTACACCTTC. It specifies CASSQDDRANYGYTF.